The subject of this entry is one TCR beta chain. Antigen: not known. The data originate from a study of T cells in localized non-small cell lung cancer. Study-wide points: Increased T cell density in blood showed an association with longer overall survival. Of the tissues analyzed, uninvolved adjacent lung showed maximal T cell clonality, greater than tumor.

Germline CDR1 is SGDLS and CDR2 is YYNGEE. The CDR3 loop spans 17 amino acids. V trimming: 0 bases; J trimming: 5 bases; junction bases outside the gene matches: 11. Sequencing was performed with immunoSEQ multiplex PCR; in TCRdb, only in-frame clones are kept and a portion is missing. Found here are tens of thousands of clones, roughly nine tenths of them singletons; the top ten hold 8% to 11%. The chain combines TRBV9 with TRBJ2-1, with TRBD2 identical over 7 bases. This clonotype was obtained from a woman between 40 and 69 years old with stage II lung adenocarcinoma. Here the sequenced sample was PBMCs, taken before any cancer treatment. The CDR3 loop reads CASSVGERGWPNNEQFF. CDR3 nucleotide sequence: TGTGCCAGCAGCGTAGGCGAGCGGGGCTGGCCCAACAATGAGCAGTTCTTC.